A single sample is the source of the 3 T cell receptor beta chains below, sequenced in a study of spatial heterogeneity in lung cancer. Study-wide results and caveats: Intratumoral expanded alpha and beta TCR counts were found to track tumor mutation counts.

Time point reported: sample taken at primary tumor resection. TCRdb used MiXCR to reprocess the 5' RACE reads, holding one entry per CDR3 protein. The sample holds about 13,000 distinct CDR3 sequences, over 3% seen once. For these TCRs, the target antigens are not known. This sample comprised lung tumor tissue, obtained at surgery. All receptors derive from a male donor with early-stage non-small cell lung cancer.

This clonotype was observed many times. V gene TRBV20-1 combines with J gene TRBJ2-7; D call uncertain. CDR1 is DFQATT, CDR2 SNEGSKA, per germline (reference sequence). The CDR3 covers 10 residues. Trimming stripped 3 bases from V and 7 bases from J, with 7 bases between. The CDR3 spells CSARSAEQYF. CDR3 in DNA: TGCAGTGCTAGGTCAGCGGAGCAGTACTTC.

In this sample, this clonotype turned up many times. The V call is TRBV5-1, the J call TRBJ2-5; tentative D call: TRBD2 (6 bases). Trimming shortened V by 2 bases and J by 1 base, and 9 bases separated the two germline ends. Per germline, CDR1 SGHRS and CDR2 YFSETQ. The CDR3 sequence is 14 residues long. The CDR3 DNA is TGCGCCAGCAGCTTCAACGGGAGCCAAGAGACCCAGTACTTC. This encodes CASSFNGSQETQYF.

This clonotype was counted at least ten times. The V call is TRBV6-5, the J call TRBJ1-1, with D maybe TRBD1 (6 bases). CDR3 length: 14 residues. Germline V gene data show CDR1 as MNHEY and CDR2 as SVGAGI. V was shortened by 6 bases and J by 3 bases, with 14 bases between the two germline ends. The CDR3 nucleotides read TGTGCCAGCAGCCTGAGCAGGGGAGACACTGAAGCTTTCTTT. Residues: CASSLSRGDTEAFF.